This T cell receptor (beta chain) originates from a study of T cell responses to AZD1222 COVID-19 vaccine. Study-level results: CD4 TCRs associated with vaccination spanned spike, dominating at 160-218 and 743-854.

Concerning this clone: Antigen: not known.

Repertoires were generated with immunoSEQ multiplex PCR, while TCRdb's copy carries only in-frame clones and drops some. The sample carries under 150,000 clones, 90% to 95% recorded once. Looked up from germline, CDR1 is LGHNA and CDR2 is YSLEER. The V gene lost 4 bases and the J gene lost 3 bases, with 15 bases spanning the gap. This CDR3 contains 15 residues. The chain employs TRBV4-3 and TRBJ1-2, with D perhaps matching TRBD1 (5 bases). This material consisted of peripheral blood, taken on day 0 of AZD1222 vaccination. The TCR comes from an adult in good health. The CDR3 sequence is CASSLGTATDYGYTF. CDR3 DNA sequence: TGCGCCAGCAGCCTAGGGACGGCGACGGACTATGGCTACACCTTC.